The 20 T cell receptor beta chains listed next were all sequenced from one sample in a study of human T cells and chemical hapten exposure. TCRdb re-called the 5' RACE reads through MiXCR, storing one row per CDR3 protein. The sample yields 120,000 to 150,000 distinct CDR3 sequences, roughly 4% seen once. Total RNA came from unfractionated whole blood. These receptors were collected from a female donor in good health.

Here the CDR3 DNA reads TGTGCCAGCACTCCGGAACCGGGGGGCTCCTACGAGCAGTACTTC. Protein: CASTPEPGGSYEQYF. The chain has TRBV3-1 and TRBJ2-7, with 7 bases aligning to TRBD2. Germline trimming cut 7 bases from V and 0 bases from J; bases unmatched to any gene: 9. Germline V gives CDR1 LGHDT, CDR2 YNNKEL (reference sequence). The CDR3 has 15 amino acids.

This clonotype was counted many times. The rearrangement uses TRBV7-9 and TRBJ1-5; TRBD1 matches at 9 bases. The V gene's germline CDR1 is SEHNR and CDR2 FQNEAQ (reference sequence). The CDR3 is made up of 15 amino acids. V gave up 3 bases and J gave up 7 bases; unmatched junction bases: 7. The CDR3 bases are TGTGCCAGCAGCTTTGGACAGGGGAGCGGGCAGCCCCAGCATTTT. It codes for CASSFGQGSGQPQHF.

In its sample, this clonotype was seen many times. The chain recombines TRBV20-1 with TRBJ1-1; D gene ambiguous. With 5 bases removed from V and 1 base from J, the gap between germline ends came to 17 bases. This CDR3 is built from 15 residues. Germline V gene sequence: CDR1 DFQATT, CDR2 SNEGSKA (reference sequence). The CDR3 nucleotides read TGCAGTGCTCCGGAGATGGAGGCGGAGAACACTGAAGCTTTCTTT. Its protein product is CSAPEMEAENTEAFF.

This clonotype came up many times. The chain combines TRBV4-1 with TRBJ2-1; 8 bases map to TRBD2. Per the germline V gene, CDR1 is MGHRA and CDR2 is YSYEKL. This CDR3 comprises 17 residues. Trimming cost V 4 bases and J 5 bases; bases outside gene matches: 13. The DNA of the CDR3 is TGCGCCAGCAGCCCCCCGGGCGGTAGCGGGGTACACAATGAGCAGTTCTTC. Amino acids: CASSPPGGSGVHNEQFF.

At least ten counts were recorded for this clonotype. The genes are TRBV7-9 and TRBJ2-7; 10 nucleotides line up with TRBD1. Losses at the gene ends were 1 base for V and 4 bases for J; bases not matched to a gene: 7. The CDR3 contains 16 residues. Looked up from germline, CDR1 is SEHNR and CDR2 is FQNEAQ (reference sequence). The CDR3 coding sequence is TGTGCCAGCAGCTTAGTGTCCGGGACAGGGGCATACGAGCAGTACTTC. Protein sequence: CASSLVSGTGAYEQYF.

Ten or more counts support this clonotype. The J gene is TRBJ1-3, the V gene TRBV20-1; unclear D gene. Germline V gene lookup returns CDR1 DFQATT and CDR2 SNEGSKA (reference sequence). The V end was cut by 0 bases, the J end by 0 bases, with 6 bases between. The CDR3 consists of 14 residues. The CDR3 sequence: CSARDKTSGNTIYF. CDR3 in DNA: TGCAGTGCTAGAGACAAGACCTCTGGAAACACCATATATTTT.

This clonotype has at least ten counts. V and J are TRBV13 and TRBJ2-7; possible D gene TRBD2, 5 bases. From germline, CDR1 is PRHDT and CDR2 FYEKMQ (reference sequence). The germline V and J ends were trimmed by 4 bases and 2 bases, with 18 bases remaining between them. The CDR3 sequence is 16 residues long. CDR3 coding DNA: TGTGCCAGCAGCTCCCCAGGAGCGGCGAATCCCTACGAGCAGTACTTC. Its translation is CASSSPGAANPYEQYF.

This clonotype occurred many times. The CDR3 region has the DNA TGTGCCAGCAGTGACTCGTTGATCAATGAGCAGTTCTTC. Translation gives CASSDSLINEQFF. The gene calls are TRBV6-4 and TRBJ2-1; D uncertain. The CDR3 runs 13 residues. The germline V and J ends were trimmed by 0 bases and 6 bases, with 6 bases remaining between them. Germline V gene lookup returns CDR1 MRHNA and CDR2 SNTAGT.

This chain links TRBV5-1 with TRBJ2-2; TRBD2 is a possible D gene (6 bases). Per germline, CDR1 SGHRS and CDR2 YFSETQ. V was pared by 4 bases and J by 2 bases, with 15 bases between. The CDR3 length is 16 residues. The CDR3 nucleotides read TGCGCCAGCAGCCCTAAACCGGGACTCAACACCGGGGAGCTGTTTTTT. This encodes CASSPKPGLNTGELFF.

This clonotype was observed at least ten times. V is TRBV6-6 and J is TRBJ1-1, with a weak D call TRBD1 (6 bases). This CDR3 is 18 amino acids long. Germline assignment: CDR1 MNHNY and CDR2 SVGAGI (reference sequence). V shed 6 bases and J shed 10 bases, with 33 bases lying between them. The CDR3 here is CASSRVGRTSNRAGGAFF. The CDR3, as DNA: TGTGCCAGCAGCCGCGTTGGCCGGACCTCCAACAGGGCGGGGGGAGCTTTCTTT.

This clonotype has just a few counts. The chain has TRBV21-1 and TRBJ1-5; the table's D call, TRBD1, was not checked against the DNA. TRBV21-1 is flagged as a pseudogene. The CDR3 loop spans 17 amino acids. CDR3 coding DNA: TGTGCCAGCAGCACACCGCAGGACAGGGAGGTCAATCAGCCCCAGCATTTT. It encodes CASSTPQDREVNQPQHF.

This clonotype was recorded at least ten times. In DNA form, the CDR3 reads TGTGCCAGCAGCAGGGACATTTCATCCTACGAGCAGTACTTC. Translating it yields CASSRDISSYEQYF. This chain connects TRBV5-5 to TRBJ2-7; perhaps TRBD1 as D (6 bases). The CDR3 is 14 residues long. In germline, CDR1 is SGHKS, CDR2 YYEKEE (reference sequence). The ends were cut back, 4 bases at V and 1 base at J, with 12 bases in the middle. The whole variable domain, remainder taken from reference TRBV5-5 and TRBJ2-7, is DAGVTQSPTHLIKTRGQQVTLRCSPISGHKSVSWYQQVLGQGPQFIFQYYEKEERGRGNFPDRFSARQFPNYSSELNVNALLLGDSALYLCASSRDISSYEQYFGPGTRLTVT.

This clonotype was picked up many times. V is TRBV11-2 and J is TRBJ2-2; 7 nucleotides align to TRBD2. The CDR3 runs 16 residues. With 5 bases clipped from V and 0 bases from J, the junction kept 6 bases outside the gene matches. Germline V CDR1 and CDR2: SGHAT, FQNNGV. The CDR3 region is CASSPFLAANTGELFF. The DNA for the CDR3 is TGTGCCAGCAGCCCATTTCTAGCGGCGAACACCGGGGAGCTGTTTTTT.

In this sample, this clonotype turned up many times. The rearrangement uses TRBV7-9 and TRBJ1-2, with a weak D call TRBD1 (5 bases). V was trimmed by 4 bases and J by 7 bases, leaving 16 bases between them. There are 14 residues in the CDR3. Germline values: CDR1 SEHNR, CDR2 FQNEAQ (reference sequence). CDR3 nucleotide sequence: TGTGCCAGCAGCTCCCAAAACTCAGGGCTTGGCTACACCTTC. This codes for CASSSQNSGLGYTF.

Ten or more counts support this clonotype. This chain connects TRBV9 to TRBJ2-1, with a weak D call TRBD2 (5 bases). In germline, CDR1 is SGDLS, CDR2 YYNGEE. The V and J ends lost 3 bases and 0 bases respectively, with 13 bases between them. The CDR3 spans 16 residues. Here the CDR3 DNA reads TGTGCCAGCAGCGCCCACACGGGGAGCTCCTACAATGAGCAGTTCTTC. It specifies CASSAHTGSSYNEQFF.

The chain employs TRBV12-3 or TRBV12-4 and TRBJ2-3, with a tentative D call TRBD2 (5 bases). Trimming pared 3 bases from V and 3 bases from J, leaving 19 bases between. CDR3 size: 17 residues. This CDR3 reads CASSLYEGFTRTDTQYF. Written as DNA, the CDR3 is TGTGCCAGCAGTTTGTATGAGGGTTTCACACGTACAGATACGCAGTATTTT.

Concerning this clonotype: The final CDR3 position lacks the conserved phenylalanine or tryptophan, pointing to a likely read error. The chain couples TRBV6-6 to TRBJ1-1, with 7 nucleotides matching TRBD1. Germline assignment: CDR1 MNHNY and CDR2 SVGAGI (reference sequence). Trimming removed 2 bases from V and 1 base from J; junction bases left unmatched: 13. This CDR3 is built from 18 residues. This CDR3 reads CASSYGQAFKAPNTEAFL. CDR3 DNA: TGTGCCAGCAGTTACGGACAGGCCTTCAAGGCGCCGAACACTGAAGCTTTCTTA.

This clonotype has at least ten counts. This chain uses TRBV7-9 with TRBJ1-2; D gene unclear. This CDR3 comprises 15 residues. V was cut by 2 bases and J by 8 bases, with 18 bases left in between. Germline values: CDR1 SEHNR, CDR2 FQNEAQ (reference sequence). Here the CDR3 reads CASSLLEAPTDGYTF. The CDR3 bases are TGTGCCAGCAGCTTATTGGAGGCCCCGACGGACGGCTACACCTTC.

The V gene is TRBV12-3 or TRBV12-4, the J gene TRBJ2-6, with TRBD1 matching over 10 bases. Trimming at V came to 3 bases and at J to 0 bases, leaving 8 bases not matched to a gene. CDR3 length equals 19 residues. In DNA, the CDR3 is TGTGCCAGCAGTTTCAGTGGGACAGGGGACCTCTCTGGGGCCAACGTCCTGACTTTC. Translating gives CASSFSGTGDLSGANVLTF.

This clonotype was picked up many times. Here the CDR3 reads CASSSTPTGRWTEAFF. As DNA, the CDR3 is TGTGCCAGCAGCTCTACCCCAACAGGTCGGTGGACTGAAGCTTTCTTT. The chain has TRBV7-9 and TRBJ1-1; perhaps TRBD1 as D (5 bases). Germline V gives CDR1 SEHNR, CDR2 FQNEAQ (reference sequence). V lost 4 bases and J lost 5, with 20 bases in between. CDR3 length: 16 amino acids. The full variable domain, rest sourced from reference TRBV7-9 and TRBJ1-1, is DTGVSQNPRHKITKRGQNVTFRCDPISEHNRLYWYRQTLGQGPEFLTYFQNEAQLEKSRLLSDRFSAERPKGSFSTLEIQRTEQGDSAMYLCASSSTPTGRWTEAFFGQGTRLTVV.